This is a list of T cell receptor beta chains from one sample in a study of regulatory T cells. Clones were sequenced by immunoSEQ multiplex PCR, and TCRdb holds only the in-frame ones, with some missing. The sample has 20,000 to 25,000 clones; approximately 93% are singletons. Sequencing input: CD8+ T cells sorted from blood. Receptors were obtained from a child between 2 and 9 years old with CD3G deficiency. Each CDR3 is given with its conserved first and last residue. The D gene is left open where the match is weak. Not all rows give a size; the values are once, few, many and, for expanded clones, a class.

J gene | D gene | V gene | clone size | CDR3 protein | CDR3 DNA
TRBJ2-7 | TRBD1 | TRBV28 | NA | CASSLSRDSSYEQYF | TGTGCCAGCAGTTTATCCCGGGACAGCTCCTACGAGCAGTACTTC
TRBJ2-1 | TRBD2 | TRBV19 | NA | CASSISSGSAWNEQFF | TGTGCCAGTAGTATTTCTAGCGGGAGCGCGTGGAATGAGCAGTTCTTC
TRBJ2-2 | TRBD2 | TRBV5-1 | NA | CASSLLGLAGGDTGELFF | TGCGCCAGCAGCTTACTGGGGCTAGCGGGAGGAGACACCGGGGAGCTGTTTTTT
TRBJ1-1 | NA | TRBV28 | once | CASSHGPPNTEAFF | TGTGCCAGCAGTCACGGACCGCCGAACACTGAAGCTTTCTTT
TRBJ2-7 | NA | TRBV28 | NA | CASKEQGPYEQYF | TGTGCCAGCAAGGAGCAGGGACCCTACGAGCAGTACTTC
TRBJ2-1 | NA | TRBV10-3 | NA | CAISGPTYNEQFF | TGTGCCATCAGCGGACCCACTTATAATGAGCAGTTCTTC
TRBJ2-7 | NA | TRBV28 | NA | CASSPSGAYEQYF | TGTGCCAGCAGTCCGTCGGGGGCTTACGAGCAGTACTTC
TRBJ2-2 | NA | TRBV28 | NA | CASSFPAGELFF | TGTGCCAGCAGTTTTCCCGCCGGGGAGCTGTTTTTT
TRBJ2-5 | NA | TRBV28 | NA | CASSSPGEVRETQYF | TGTGCCAGCAGTTCTCCAGGCGAGGTTAGGGAGACCCAGTACTTC
TRBJ2-3 | TRBD2 | TRBV7-6 | NA | CASSPTSGSTDTQYF | TGTGCCAGCAGCCCGACTAGCGGAAGCACAGATACGCAGTATTTT
TRBJ2-1 | TRBD2 | TRBV19 | NA | CASSIALAGSNEQFF | TGTGCCAGTAGTATCGCCCTAGCGGGATCCAATGAGCAGTTCTTC
TRBJ2-7 | NA | TRBV6-1 | NA | CASSELDSYYEQYF | TGTGCCAGCAGTGAATTGGACTCCTACTACGAGCAGTACTTC
TRBJ2-7 | NA | TRBV28 | NA | CASSPRDGPYEQYF | TGTGCCAGCAGCCCCCGGGACGGACCCTACGAGCAGTACTTC
TRBJ2-7 | NA | TRBV10-3 | NA | CATSGEVSYEQYF | TGTGCCACCTCGGGGGAGGTCTCCTACGAGCAGTACTTC
TRBJ2-3 | NA | TRBV28 | NA | CASSLRGPTDTQYF | TGTGCCAGCAGTTTACGGGGGCCCACAGATACGCAGTATTTT
TRBJ2-7 | TRBD2 | TRBV7-8 | once | CASSNPTSGRFEQYF | TGTGCCAGCAGCAACCCGACTAGCGGGAGGTTCGAGCAGTACTTC
TRBJ2-7 | NA | TRBV28 | NA | CASSSQVFYEQYF | TGTGCCAGCAGTTCGCAGGTTTTCTACGAGCAGTACTTC
TRBJ2-1 | NA | TRBV4-1 | NA | CASSQNLGLPNEQFF | TGCGCCAGCAGCCAAAATCTGGGGCTCCCTAATGAGCAGTTCTTC
TRBJ1-2 | NA | TRBV28 | NA | CASTPLRDFNYGYTF | TGTGCCAGCACCCCTTTGAGGGACTTTAACTATGGCTACACCTTC
TRBJ2-7 | NA | TRBV19 | NA | CASSIGRDRSGPYEQYF | TGTGCCAGTAGTATTGGTCGCGACAGGTCGGGCCCCTACGAGCAGTACTTC
TRBJ2-5 | TRBD2 | TRBV7-8 | NA | CASSPTSGRVVQETQYF | TGTGCCAGCAGCCCAACTAGCGGGAGGGTGGTCCAAGAGACCCAGTACTTC
TRBJ1-1 | NA | TRBV28 | NA | CASSLAGWTEAFF | TGTGCCAGCAGTTTGGCAGGCTGGACTGAAGCTTTCTTT
TRBJ2-4 | NA | TRBV28 | NA | CASSFAGEGIQYF | TGTGCCAGCAGTTTCGCAGGGGAGGGCATTCAGTACTTC